This TCR beta chain was captured by sequencing in a study of OX40 agonist ivuxolimab in advanced cancers. The CDR3 has 14 amino acids. V gave up 4 bases and J gave up 4 bases, with 16 bases separating them. Germline values: CDR1 SQVTM, CDR2 ANQGSEA. General study points: Among the lowest levels of clonal expansion were found in partial responders at 0.1-3.0 mg/kg.

Sequencing used immunoSEQ multiplex PCR; TCRdb keeps in-frame clones, though not all of them. The sample contains 70,000 or so clones, approximately 86% of which appear only once. Turning to this clone: Its antigen remains unidentified.

V usage is TRBV29-1 and J usage is TRBJ1-2; no reliable D call. This clonotype was obtained from an adult with an advanced solid tumor such as melanoma, head and neck, liver or kidney cancer. The input for sequencing was CD4+ or CD8+ T cells sorted from blood, taken in a trial of the OX40 agonist ivuxolimab. The CDR3 DNA reads TGCAGCGTTGTCGTTTCGGCAGAGGGCTATGGCTACACCTTC. This gives the protein CSVVVSAEGYGYTF.